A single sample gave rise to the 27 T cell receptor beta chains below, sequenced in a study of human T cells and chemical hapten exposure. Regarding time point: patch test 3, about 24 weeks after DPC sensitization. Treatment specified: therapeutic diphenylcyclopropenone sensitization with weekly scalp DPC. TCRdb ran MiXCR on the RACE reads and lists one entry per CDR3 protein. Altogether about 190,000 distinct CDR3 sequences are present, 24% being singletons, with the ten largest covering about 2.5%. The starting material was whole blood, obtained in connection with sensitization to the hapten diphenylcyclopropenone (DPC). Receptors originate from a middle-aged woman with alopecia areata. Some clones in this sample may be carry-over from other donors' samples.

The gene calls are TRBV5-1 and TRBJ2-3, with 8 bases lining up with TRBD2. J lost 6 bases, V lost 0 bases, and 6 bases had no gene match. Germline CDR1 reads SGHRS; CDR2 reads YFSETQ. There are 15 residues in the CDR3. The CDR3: CASSLGSGKEDTQYF. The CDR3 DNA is TGCGCCAGCAGCTTGGGTAGCGGGAAGGAGGATACGCAGTATTTT.

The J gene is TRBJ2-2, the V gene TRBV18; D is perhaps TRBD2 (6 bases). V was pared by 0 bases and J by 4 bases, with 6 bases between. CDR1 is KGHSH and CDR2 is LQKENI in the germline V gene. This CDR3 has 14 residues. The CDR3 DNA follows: TGTGCCAGCTCACCACCGGGACTCACCGGGGAGCTGTTTTTT. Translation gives CASSPPGLTGELFF.

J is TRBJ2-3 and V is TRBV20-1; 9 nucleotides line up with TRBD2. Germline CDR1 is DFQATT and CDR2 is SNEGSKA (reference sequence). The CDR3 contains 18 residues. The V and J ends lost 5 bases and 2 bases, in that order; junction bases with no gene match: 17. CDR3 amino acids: CSAPHSPGTSIFTDTQYF. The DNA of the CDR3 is TGCAGTGCTCCGCACTCTCCGGGGACTAGCATTTTCACAGATACGCAGTATTTT.

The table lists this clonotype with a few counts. As DNA, the CDR3 is TGTGCCAGCAGGCCCATTAGCGGGAGGGCTAATGAGCAGTTCTTC. It yields the protein CASRPISGRANEQFF. This chain joins TRBV7-2 and TRBJ2-1; 11 bases match TRBD2. V was pared by 6 bases and J by 7 bases, with 8 bases of the junction left unmatched. There are 15 residues in the CDR3. The germline gives CDR1 SGHTA, CDR2 FQGNSA.

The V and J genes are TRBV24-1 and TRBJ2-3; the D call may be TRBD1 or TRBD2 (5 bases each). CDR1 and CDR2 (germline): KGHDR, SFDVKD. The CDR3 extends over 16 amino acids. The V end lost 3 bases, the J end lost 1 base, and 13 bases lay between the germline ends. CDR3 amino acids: CATSDPPGTRTDTQYF. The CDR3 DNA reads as TGTGCCACCAGTGATCCCCCCGGGACCCGCACAGATACGCAGTATTTT.

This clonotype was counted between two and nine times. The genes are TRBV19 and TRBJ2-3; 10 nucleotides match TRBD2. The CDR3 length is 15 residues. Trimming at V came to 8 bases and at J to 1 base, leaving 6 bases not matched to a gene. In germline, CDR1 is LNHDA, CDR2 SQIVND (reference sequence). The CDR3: CASVPGTSGTDTQYF. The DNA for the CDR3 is TGTGCCAGTGTACCCGGGACTAGCGGCACAGATACGCAGTATTTT. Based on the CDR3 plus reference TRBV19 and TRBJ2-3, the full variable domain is DGGITQSPKYLFRKEGQNVTLSCEQNLNHDAMYWYRQDPGQGLRLIYYSQIVNDFQKGDIAEGYSVSREKKESFPLTVTSAQKNPTAFYLCASVPGTSGTDTQYFGPGTRLTVL.

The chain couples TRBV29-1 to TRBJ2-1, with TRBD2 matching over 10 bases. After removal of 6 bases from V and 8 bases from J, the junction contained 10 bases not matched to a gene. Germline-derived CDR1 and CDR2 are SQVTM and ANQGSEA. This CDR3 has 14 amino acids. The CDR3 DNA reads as TGCAGCGTCCCCCGGACTAGCGGCGCTTATGAGCAGTTCTTC. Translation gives CSVPRTSGAYEQFF.

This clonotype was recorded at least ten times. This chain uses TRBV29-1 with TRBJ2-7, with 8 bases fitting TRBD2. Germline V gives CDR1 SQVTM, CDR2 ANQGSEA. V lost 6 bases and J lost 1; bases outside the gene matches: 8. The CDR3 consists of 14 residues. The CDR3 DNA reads TGCAGCGTGATACCGGGACTAGGGTCCTACGAGCAGTACTTC. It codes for CSVIPGLGSYEQYF.

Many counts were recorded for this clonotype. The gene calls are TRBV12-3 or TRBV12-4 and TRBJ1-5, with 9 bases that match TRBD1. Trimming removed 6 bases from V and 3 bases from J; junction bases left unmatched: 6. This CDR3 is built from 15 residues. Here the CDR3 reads CASRSTGGVNQPQHF. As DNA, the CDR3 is TGTGCCAGCAGATCTACAGGGGGCGTCAATCAGCCCCAGCATTTT.

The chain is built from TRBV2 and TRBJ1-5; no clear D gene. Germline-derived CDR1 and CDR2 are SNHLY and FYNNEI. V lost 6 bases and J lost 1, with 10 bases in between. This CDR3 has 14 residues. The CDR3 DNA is TGTGCCAGCAGGGCGTTGGTCAGCAATCAGCCCCAGCATTTT. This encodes CASRALVSNQPQHF. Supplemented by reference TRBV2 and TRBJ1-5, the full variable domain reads EPEVTQTPSHQVTQMGQEVILRCVPISNHLYFYWYRQILGQKVEFLVSFYNNEISEKSEIFDDQFSVERPDGSNFTLKIRSTKLEDSAMYFCASRALVSNQPQHFGDGTRLSIL.

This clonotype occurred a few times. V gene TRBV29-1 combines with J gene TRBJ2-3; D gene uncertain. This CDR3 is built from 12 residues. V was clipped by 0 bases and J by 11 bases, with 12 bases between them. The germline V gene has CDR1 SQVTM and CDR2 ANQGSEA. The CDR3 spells CSVEDPPGEQYF. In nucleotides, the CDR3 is TGCAGCGTTGAAGATCCGCCAGGCGAGCAGTATTTT.

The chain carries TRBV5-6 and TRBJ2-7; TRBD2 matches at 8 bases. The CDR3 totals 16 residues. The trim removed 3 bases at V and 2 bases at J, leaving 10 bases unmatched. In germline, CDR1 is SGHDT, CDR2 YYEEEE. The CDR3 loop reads CASSSRGVGRPYEQYF. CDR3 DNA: TGTGCCAGCAGCTCGCGGGGGGTGGGGAGACCCTACGAGCAGTACTTC.

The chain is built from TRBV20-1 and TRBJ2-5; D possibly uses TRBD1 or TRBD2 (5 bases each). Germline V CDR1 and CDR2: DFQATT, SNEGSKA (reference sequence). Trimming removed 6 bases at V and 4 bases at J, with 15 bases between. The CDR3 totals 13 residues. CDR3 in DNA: TGCAGTGCCGACACGGGGCGAGCAGAGACCCAGTACTTC. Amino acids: CSADTGRAETQYF.

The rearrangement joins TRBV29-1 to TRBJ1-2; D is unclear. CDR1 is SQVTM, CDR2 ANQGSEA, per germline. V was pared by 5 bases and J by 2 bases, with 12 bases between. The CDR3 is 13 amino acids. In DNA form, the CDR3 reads TGCAGCGTTTATTCAGGCACCAACTATGGCTACACCTTC. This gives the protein CSVYSGTNYGYTF.

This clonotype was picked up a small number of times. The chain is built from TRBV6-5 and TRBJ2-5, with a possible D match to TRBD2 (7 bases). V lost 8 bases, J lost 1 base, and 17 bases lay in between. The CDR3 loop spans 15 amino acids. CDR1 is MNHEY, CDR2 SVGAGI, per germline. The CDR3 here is CASATGGLSQETQYF. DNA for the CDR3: TGTGCCAGCGCTACCGGGGGGCTGTCCCAAGAGACCCAGTACTTC.

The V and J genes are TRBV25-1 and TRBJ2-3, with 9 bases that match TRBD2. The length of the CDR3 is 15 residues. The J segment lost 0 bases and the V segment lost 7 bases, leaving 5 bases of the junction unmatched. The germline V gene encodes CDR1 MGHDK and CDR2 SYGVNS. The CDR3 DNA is TGTGCCAGCAAACTAGCGGGTGCTAGCACAGATACGCAGTATTTT. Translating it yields CASKLAGASTDTQYF.

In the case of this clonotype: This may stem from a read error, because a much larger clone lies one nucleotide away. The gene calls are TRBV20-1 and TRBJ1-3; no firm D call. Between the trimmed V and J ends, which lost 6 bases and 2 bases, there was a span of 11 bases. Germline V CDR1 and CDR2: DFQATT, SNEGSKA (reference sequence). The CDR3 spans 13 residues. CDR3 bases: TGCAGTGCCGAGACCGGTACTGGAAACACCATATATTTT. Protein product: CSAETGTGNTIYF.

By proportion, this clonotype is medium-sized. CDR3 nucleotides: TGCAGCCCAGGGACAGAGAATCAGCCCCAGCATTTT. Its protein is CSPGTENQPQHF. The chain uses TRBV20-1 and TRBJ1-5; TRBD1 aligns across 7 bases. The CDR3 runs 12 residues. The germline gives CDR1 DFQATT, CDR2 SNEGSKA (reference sequence).

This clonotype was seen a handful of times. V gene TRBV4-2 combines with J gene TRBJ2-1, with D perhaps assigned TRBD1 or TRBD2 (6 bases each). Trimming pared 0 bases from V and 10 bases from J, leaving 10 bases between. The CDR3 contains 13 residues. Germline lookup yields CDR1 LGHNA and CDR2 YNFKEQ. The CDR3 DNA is TGTGCCAGCAGCCAAGATCTAGGGGGGGAGCAGTTCTTC. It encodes CASSQDLGGEQFF.

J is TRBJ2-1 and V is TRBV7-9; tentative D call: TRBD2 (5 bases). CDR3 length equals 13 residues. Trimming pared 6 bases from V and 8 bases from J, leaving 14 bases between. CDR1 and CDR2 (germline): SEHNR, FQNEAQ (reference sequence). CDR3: CASSSAVWDEQFF. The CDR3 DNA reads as TGTGCCAGCAGTAGCGCGGTCTGGGATGAGCAGTTCTTC.

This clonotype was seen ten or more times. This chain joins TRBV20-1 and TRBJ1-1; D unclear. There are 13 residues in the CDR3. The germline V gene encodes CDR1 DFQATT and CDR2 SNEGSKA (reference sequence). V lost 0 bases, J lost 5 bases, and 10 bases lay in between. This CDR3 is CSAREWGETEAFF. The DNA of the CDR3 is TGCAGTGCTAGAGAGTGGGGTGAGACTGAAGCTTTCTTT.

This CDR3 is CASSYEGTSGREQYF. The DNA of the CDR3 is TGTGCCAGCAGTTACGAAGGGACTAGCGGGAGAGAGCAGTACTTC. This chain connects TRBV6-5 to TRBJ2-7; 14 nucleotides match TRBD2. V was pared by 2 bases and J by 7 bases, with 4 bases of the junction left unmatched. Germline V gene data show CDR1 as MNHEY and CDR2 as SVGAGI. The CDR3 runs to 15 residues.

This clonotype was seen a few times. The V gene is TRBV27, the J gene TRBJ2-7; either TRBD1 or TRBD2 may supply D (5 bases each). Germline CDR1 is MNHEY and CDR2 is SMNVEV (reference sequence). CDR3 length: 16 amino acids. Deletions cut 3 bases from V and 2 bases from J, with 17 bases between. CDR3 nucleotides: TGTGCCAGCAGTTTCCGGTACCGGGACGGCACCTACGAGCAGTACTTC. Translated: CASSFRYRDGTYEQYF.

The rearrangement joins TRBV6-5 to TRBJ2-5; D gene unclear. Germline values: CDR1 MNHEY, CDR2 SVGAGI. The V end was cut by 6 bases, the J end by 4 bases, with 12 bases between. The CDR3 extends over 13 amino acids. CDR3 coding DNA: TGTGCCAGCAGCAAACCCGCAGTAGAGACCCAGTACTTC. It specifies CASSKPAVETQYF.

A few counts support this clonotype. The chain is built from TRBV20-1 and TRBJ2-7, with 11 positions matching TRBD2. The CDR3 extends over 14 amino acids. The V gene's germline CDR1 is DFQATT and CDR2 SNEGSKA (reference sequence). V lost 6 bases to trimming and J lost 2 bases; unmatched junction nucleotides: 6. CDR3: CSARLAGQAYEQYF. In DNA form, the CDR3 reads TGCAGTGCAAGACTAGCGGGGCAAGCCTACGAGCAGTACTTC.

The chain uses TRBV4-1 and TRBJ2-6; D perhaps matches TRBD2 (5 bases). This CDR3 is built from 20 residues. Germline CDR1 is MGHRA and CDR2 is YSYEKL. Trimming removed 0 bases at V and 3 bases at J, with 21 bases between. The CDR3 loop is CASSQEGRAVTTSGANVLTF. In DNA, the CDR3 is TGCGCCAGCAGCCAAGAGGGGAGAGCGGTTACTACAAGTGGGGCCAACGTCCTGACTTTC.

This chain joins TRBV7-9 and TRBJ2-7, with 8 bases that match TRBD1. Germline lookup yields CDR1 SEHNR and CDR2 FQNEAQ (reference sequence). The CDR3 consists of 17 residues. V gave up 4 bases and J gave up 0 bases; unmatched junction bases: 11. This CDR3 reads CASSSNRQGPPSYEQYF. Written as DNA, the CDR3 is TGTGCCAGCAGCTCAAATCGACAGGGGCCTCCCTCCTACGAGCAGTACTTC.